Below, 21 T cell receptor beta chains from the same sample are listed, as sequenced in a study of T-cell reconstitution after alpha-beta-depleted transplantation in children. Unique molecular identifiers were used to barcode this TCRbeta library. MiXCR, run by TCRdb on the PCR reads, gives a single entry per CDR3 protein. This sample carries some 200,000 distinct CDR3 sequences, less than 15% of them seen once, and the ten largest clones take less than 15%. Material: PBMCs from the stem cell graft donor, obtained from the stem cell graft. The receptors come from a human donor who donated a stem cell graft to a child with acute lymphoblastic leukemia.

The chain links TRBV20-1 to TRBJ2-7; 8 nucleotides match TRBD1. The CDR3 extends over 19 amino acids. Germline V gene sequence: CDR1 DFQATT, CDR2 SNEGSKA (reference sequence). With 3 bases clipped from V and 3 bases from J, the junction kept 22 bases outside the gene matches. The CDR3 is CSARKVDRGKDGLGYEQYF. CDR3 DNA sequence: TGCAGTGCTAGGAAGGTCGACAGGGGAAAAGACGGGTTAGGCTACGAGCAGTACTTC.

The chain uses TRBV5-1 and TRBJ2-4; D is ambiguous. Germline lookup yields CDR1 SGHRS and CDR2 YFSETQ. V gave up 0 bases and J gave up 5 bases, with 0 bases separating them. The CDR3 contains 11 residues. The CDR3 spells CASSLENIQYF. CDR3 DNA: TGCGCCAGCAGCTTGGAAAACATTCAGTACTTC.

This clonotype occurred many times. The chain joins TRBV12-3 or TRBV12-4 to TRBJ2-1; D gene uncertain. V was trimmed by 5 bases and J by 0 bases, leaving 14 bases between them. This CDR3 comprises 16 residues. Here the CDR3 DNA reads TGTGCCAGCAGTCCTTTCAGTGGTTACTCCTACAATGAGCAGTTCTTC. Translated: CASSPFSGYSYNEQFF.

This clonotype was observed at least ten times. This sequence joins TRBV12-3 or TRBV12-4 and TRBJ1-1; a possible D gene is TRBD1 (6 bases). The CDR3 totals 11 residues. Trimming took off 10 bases at V and 10 bases at J, with 16 bases between the two ends. The CDR3 nucleotides are TGTGCCATAAAGGGTGCAGGGGCAGCTTTCTTT. Translating it yields CAIKGAGAAFF.

This clonotype was recorded at least ten times. V gene TRBV5-1 combines with J gene TRBJ2-5; either TRBD1 or TRBD2 may fit D (5 bases each). The CDR3 has 16 residues. Germline assignment: CDR1 SGHRS and CDR2 YFSETQ. Trimming left V 4 bases short and J 1 base short, with 17 bases between. Written as DNA, the CDR3 is TGCGCCAGCAGCCTCAACCGGGACCTCCCCCAAGAGACCCAGTACTTC. Residues: CASSLNRDLPQETQYF. Full variable domain (outside the CDR3, taken from reference TRBV5-1 and TRBJ2-5): KAGVTQTPRYLIKTRGQQVTLSCSPISGHRSVSWYQQTPGQGLQFLFEYFSETQRNKGNFPGRFSGRQFSNSRSEMNVSTLELGDSALYLCASSLNRDLPQETQYFGPGTRLLVL.

This clonotype came up many times. The chain employs TRBV12-3 or TRBV12-4 and TRBJ2-3, with D hard to call. Trimming took 2 bases from V and 5 from J, leaving 8 bases between them. The CDR3 length is 13 residues. CDR3 region: CASSLFPGDTQYF. The CDR3 region has the DNA TGTGCCAGCAGTTTATTTCCTGGAGATACGCAGTATTTT.

This clonotype was counted many times. The V and J genes are TRBV21-1 and TRBJ2-7; TRBD1 is taken as the D call from the table, unchecked against the DNA. TRBV21-1 is a pseudogene. The CDR3 consists of 16 residues. The CDR3 DNA follows: TGTGCCAGCAGCAGGCAACCGGGACACCCATGCTACGAGCAGTACTTC. Its translation: CASSRQPGHPCYEQYF.

This clonotype appeared many times. J is TRBJ1-1 and V is TRBV7-9; TRBD1 matches 7 bases. CDR1 is SEHNR, CDR2 FQNEAQ, per germline (reference sequence). With V trimmed by 6 bases and J by 9 bases, 7 bases remained unmatched. CDR3 size: 12 residues. CDR3 loop: CASRARDSKAFF. In nucleotides, the CDR3 is TGTGCCAGCAGGGCTAGGGACAGTAAAGCTTTCTTT.

This clonotype was picked up many times. The rearrangement links TRBV11-2 to TRBJ2-7; 7 bases agree with TRBD2. The CDR3 has 14 residues. The J segment lost 4 bases and the V segment lost 3 bases, leaving 6 bases of the junction unmatched. CDR1 is SGHAT, CDR2 FQNNGV, per germline. In nucleotides, the CDR3 is TGTGCCAGCAGCTTTAGCGGGTGGCGTTACGAGCAGTACTTC. Its protein product is CASSFSGWRYEQYF. Together with reference TRBV11-2 and TRBJ2-7, the CDR3 gives the full variable domain: EAGVAQSPRYKIIEKRQSVAFWCNPISGHATLYWYQQILGQGPKLLIQFQNNGVVDDSQLPKDRFSAERLKGVDSTLKIQPAKLEDSAVYLCASSFSGWRYEQYFGPGTRLTVT.

This clonotype was seen at least ten times. The chain combines TRBV5-6 with TRBJ1-1; a weak D match, TRBD1 (5 bases). Germline V gene sequence: CDR1 SGHDT, CDR2 YYEEEE. Trimming took 0 bases from V and 2 from J, leaving 11 bases between them. The CDR3 runs 15 residues. This CDR3 reads CASSLVQASNTEAFF. The CDR3 nucleotides are TGTGCCAGCAGCTTGGTACAGGCTTCCAACACTGAAGCTTTCTTT. Complete variable domain (other parts from reference TRBV5-6 and TRBJ1-1): DAGVTQSPTHLIKTRGQQVTLRCSPKSGHDTVSWYQQALGQGPQFIFQYYEEEERQRGNFPDRFSGHQFPNYSSELNVNALLLGDSALYLCASSLVQASNTEAFFGQGTRLTVV.

The sample holds many counts of this clonotype. The DNA of the CDR3 is TGTGCCAGCAGCTTATTCGGAGGCCCTAGATATGAGCAGTTCTTC. The encoded protein is CASSLFGGPRYEQFF. The genes are TRBV11-2 and TRBJ2-1; perhaps TRBD2 as D (5 bases). V was shortened by 2 bases and J by 8 bases, with 16 bases between the two germline ends. The CDR3 runs 15 residues. Looked up from germline, CDR1 is SGHAT and CDR2 is FQNNGV.

There are many counts of this clonotype. The rearrangement joins TRBV12-3 or TRBV12-4 to TRBJ2-3; weak D call: TRBD2 (6 bases). Trimming cost V 8 bases and J 2 bases, with 20 bases left between them. The CDR3 has 16 residues. CDR3: CASRAGTHESTDTQYF. DNA for the CDR3: TGTGCCAGCCGTGCGGGGACGCATGAATCCACAGATACGCAGTATTTT.

This clonotype was counted ten times or more. The chain employs TRBV3-1 and TRBJ2-1; no reliable D call. This CDR3 region has 14 residues. The V end lost 2 bases, the J end lost 4 bases, and 9 bases lay between the germline ends. Looked up from germline, CDR1 is LGHDT and CDR2 is YNNKEL (reference sequence). The CDR3 region is CASSQPVGYNEQFF. CDR3 nucleotides: TGTGCCAGCAGCCAACCGGTCGGATACAATGAGCAGTTCTTC.

Ten or more counts support this clonotype. The chain is built from TRBV5-1 and TRBJ2-1; TRBD1 matches 8 bases. The germline gives CDR1 SGHRS, CDR2 YFSETQ. V shed 2 bases, J shed 4 bases, and the junction held 5 bases outside the gene matches. CDR3 size: 15 residues. The CDR3: CASSFGDRIYNEQFF. The DNA of the CDR3 is TGCGCCAGCAGCTTCGGGGACAGGATTTACAATGAGCAGTTCTTC.

This clonotype was counted ten times or more. V is TRBV10-2 and J is TRBJ2-7; no clear D. Between the trimmed V and J ends, which lost 2 bases and 3 bases, there was a span of 11 bases. Germline assignment: CDR1 WSHSY and CDR2 SAAADI. This CDR3 is 14 amino acids long. CDR3 sequence reads: CASSEPETRYEQYF. The CDR3 DNA sequence: TGCGCCAGCAGTGAGCCCGAGACCCGCTACGAGCAGTACTTC.

There are many counts of this clonotype. The chain combines TRBV20-1 with TRBJ2-7; D uncertain. CDR3 length equals 14 residues. V was clipped by 6 bases and J by 0 bases, with 15 bases between them. Germline-derived CDR1 and CDR2 are DFQATT and SNEGSKA (reference sequence). The CDR3 sequence is CSAYPRSPSYEQYF. The CDR3 DNA is TGCAGTGCGTACCCCAGGAGCCCCTCCTACGAGCAGTACTTC.

This clonotype was picked up many times. The chain carries TRBV9 and TRBJ2-5, with D hard to call. The V end lost 0 bases, the J end lost 4 bases, and 7 bases lay between the germline ends. Looked up from germline, CDR1 is SGDLS and CDR2 is YYNGEE. The CDR3 extends over 13 amino acids. The CDR3 bases are TGTGCCAGCAGCGTAGACACGTCAGAGACCCAGTACTTC. Amino acids: CASSVDTSETQYF.

The chain joins TRBV18 to TRBJ1-6, with 9 bases matching TRBD1. This CDR3 is built from 14 residues. CDR1 is KGHSH and CDR2 is LQKENI in the germline V gene. J gave up 9 bases and V 3 bases, and 3 bases lay outside the gene matches. The CDR3 here is CASSPTGGSSPLHF. For the CDR3, the DNA is TGTGCCAGCTCACCGACAGGGGGTAGTTCACCCCTCCACTTT.

This clonotype has at least ten counts. The V call is TRBV24-1, the J call TRBJ2-7, with 10 nucleotides matching TRBD1. V dropped 3 bases and J dropped 2; count of bases not matched to a gene: 6. Germline CDR1 KGHDR, CDR2 SFDVKD. This CDR3 contains 16 residues. CDR3: CATSDHGTGEPYEQYF. The CDR3 nucleotides are TGTGCCACCAGTGATCACGGGACAGGGGAGCCCTACGAGCAGTACTTC.

This clonotype was picked up many times. The chain carries TRBV10-3 and TRBJ2-5; 8 positions agree with TRBD2. V trimming: 0 bases; J trimming: 2 bases; junction bases outside the gene matches: 8. This CDR3 is built from 17 residues. CDR1 ENHRY and CDR2 SYGVKD come from the germline V gene. The CDR3 DNA follows: TGTGCCATCAGTGAGTCAAGTCGCGGACTAGCTCAAGAGACCCAGTACTTC. It translates to CAISESSRGLAQETQYF.

This clonotype was counted ten times or more. This sequence joins TRBV20-1 and TRBJ2-3, with 9 positions matching TRBD1. J gave up 5 bases and V 5 bases, and 14 bases lay outside the gene matches. The germline gives CDR1 DFQATT, CDR2 SNEGSKA (reference sequence). The length of the CDR3 is 16 residues. CDR3 in DNA: TGCAGTGCTCGTGGCTCCGGGACAGGGCTGTTAGATACGCAGTATTTT. Translating it yields CSARGSGTGLLDTQYF.